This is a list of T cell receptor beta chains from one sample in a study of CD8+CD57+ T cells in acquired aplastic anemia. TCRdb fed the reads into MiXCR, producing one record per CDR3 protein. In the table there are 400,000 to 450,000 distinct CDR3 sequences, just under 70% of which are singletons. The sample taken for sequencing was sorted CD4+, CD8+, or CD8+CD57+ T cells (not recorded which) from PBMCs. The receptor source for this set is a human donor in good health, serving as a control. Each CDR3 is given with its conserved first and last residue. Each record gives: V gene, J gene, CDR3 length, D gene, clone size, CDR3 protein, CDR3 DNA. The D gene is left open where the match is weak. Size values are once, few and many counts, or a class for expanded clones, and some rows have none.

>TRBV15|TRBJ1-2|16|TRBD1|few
CATSRGSLTGGYGYTF
TGTGCCACCAGCAGAGGTTCCCTGACAGGGGGCTATGGCTACACCTTC
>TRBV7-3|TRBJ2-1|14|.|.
CASSLQGRSGYEHF
TGTGCCAGCAGCTTACAGGGAAGAAGTGGTTACGAGCACTTC
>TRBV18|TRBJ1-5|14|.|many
CASSPGLGNQPQHF
TGTGCCAGCTCTCCAGGGTTAGGCAATCAGCCCCAGCATTTT
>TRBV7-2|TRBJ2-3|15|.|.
CASSPLPGSTDTQYF
TGTGCCAGCAGCCCCTTGCCGGGGAGCACAGATACGCAGTATTTT
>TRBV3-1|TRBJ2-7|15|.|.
CASSQEMTDPGEQYF
TGTGCCAGCAGCCAAGAAATGACAGACCCGGGCGAGCAGTACTTC
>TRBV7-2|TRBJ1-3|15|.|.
CASSLGPGVNTAAYF
TGTGCCAGCAGCTTAGGGCCAGGGGTGAACACTGCAGCTTATTTT
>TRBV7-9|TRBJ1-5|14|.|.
CASSQDNSNQPQHF
TGTGCCAGCAGCCAAGATAATAGCAATCAGCCCCAGCATTTT
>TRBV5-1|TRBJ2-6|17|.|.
CASSLTGQADGANVLTF
TGCGCCAGCAGCTTAACGGGGCAGGCTGATGGGGCCAACGTCCTGACTTTC
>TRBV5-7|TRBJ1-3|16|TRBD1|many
CASSLDRGGSGNTIYF
TGTGCCAGCAGCTTGGACAGGGGAGGCTCTGGAAACACCATATATTTT
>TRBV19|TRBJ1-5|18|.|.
CASSMNGQGILSNQPQHF
TGTGCCAGTAGTATGAACGGGCAGGGCATCCTAAGCAATCAGCCCCAGCATTTT
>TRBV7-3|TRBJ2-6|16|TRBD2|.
CASSLTGAGGTSDLTF
TGTGCCAGCAGCTTAACGGGAGCGGGGGGGACCTCAGATCTGACTTTC
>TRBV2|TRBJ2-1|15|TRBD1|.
CASSPRDRIDNEQFF
TGTGCCAGCAGTCCCCGGGACAGAATAGACAATGAGCAGTTCTTC